The present T cell receptor (beta chain) was sequenced within a study of shared clonotypes between healthy human individuals. The overall study: With ages of 18 to 49, the donors were a couple of women and a few men.

Study results and limitations: At large depth, rarefaction still showed sorted-subset sequencing to be incomplete.

Note on this clone: The target antigen is unknown.

Terminally differentiated effector memory CD45RA+ cells were excluded by CCR7 positive selection of CD45RO-negative cells. Those who donated, Caucasian adults without exception, all lived in Nashville, Tennessee. The assay ran at deep level. TCRdb's copy holds only in-frame clones and misses some; the assay was immunoSEQ multiplex PCR. The data hold over 750,000 clones, with approximately 96% observed a single time. Germline CDR1 reads MNHEY; CDR2 reads SVGAGI. CDR3 length: 13 residues. Trimming removed 5 bases from V and 6 bases from J, with 10 bases in between. V is TRBV6-5 and J is TRBJ1-4; D ambiguous. This clonotype was sampled from a man aged 25-45 years in good health. The sequenced material came from naive CD8+ T cells sorted from blood. The CDR3 bases are TGTGCCAGCAGTCCCGGGATATATGAAAAACTGTTTTTT. It specifies CASSPGIYEKLFF.